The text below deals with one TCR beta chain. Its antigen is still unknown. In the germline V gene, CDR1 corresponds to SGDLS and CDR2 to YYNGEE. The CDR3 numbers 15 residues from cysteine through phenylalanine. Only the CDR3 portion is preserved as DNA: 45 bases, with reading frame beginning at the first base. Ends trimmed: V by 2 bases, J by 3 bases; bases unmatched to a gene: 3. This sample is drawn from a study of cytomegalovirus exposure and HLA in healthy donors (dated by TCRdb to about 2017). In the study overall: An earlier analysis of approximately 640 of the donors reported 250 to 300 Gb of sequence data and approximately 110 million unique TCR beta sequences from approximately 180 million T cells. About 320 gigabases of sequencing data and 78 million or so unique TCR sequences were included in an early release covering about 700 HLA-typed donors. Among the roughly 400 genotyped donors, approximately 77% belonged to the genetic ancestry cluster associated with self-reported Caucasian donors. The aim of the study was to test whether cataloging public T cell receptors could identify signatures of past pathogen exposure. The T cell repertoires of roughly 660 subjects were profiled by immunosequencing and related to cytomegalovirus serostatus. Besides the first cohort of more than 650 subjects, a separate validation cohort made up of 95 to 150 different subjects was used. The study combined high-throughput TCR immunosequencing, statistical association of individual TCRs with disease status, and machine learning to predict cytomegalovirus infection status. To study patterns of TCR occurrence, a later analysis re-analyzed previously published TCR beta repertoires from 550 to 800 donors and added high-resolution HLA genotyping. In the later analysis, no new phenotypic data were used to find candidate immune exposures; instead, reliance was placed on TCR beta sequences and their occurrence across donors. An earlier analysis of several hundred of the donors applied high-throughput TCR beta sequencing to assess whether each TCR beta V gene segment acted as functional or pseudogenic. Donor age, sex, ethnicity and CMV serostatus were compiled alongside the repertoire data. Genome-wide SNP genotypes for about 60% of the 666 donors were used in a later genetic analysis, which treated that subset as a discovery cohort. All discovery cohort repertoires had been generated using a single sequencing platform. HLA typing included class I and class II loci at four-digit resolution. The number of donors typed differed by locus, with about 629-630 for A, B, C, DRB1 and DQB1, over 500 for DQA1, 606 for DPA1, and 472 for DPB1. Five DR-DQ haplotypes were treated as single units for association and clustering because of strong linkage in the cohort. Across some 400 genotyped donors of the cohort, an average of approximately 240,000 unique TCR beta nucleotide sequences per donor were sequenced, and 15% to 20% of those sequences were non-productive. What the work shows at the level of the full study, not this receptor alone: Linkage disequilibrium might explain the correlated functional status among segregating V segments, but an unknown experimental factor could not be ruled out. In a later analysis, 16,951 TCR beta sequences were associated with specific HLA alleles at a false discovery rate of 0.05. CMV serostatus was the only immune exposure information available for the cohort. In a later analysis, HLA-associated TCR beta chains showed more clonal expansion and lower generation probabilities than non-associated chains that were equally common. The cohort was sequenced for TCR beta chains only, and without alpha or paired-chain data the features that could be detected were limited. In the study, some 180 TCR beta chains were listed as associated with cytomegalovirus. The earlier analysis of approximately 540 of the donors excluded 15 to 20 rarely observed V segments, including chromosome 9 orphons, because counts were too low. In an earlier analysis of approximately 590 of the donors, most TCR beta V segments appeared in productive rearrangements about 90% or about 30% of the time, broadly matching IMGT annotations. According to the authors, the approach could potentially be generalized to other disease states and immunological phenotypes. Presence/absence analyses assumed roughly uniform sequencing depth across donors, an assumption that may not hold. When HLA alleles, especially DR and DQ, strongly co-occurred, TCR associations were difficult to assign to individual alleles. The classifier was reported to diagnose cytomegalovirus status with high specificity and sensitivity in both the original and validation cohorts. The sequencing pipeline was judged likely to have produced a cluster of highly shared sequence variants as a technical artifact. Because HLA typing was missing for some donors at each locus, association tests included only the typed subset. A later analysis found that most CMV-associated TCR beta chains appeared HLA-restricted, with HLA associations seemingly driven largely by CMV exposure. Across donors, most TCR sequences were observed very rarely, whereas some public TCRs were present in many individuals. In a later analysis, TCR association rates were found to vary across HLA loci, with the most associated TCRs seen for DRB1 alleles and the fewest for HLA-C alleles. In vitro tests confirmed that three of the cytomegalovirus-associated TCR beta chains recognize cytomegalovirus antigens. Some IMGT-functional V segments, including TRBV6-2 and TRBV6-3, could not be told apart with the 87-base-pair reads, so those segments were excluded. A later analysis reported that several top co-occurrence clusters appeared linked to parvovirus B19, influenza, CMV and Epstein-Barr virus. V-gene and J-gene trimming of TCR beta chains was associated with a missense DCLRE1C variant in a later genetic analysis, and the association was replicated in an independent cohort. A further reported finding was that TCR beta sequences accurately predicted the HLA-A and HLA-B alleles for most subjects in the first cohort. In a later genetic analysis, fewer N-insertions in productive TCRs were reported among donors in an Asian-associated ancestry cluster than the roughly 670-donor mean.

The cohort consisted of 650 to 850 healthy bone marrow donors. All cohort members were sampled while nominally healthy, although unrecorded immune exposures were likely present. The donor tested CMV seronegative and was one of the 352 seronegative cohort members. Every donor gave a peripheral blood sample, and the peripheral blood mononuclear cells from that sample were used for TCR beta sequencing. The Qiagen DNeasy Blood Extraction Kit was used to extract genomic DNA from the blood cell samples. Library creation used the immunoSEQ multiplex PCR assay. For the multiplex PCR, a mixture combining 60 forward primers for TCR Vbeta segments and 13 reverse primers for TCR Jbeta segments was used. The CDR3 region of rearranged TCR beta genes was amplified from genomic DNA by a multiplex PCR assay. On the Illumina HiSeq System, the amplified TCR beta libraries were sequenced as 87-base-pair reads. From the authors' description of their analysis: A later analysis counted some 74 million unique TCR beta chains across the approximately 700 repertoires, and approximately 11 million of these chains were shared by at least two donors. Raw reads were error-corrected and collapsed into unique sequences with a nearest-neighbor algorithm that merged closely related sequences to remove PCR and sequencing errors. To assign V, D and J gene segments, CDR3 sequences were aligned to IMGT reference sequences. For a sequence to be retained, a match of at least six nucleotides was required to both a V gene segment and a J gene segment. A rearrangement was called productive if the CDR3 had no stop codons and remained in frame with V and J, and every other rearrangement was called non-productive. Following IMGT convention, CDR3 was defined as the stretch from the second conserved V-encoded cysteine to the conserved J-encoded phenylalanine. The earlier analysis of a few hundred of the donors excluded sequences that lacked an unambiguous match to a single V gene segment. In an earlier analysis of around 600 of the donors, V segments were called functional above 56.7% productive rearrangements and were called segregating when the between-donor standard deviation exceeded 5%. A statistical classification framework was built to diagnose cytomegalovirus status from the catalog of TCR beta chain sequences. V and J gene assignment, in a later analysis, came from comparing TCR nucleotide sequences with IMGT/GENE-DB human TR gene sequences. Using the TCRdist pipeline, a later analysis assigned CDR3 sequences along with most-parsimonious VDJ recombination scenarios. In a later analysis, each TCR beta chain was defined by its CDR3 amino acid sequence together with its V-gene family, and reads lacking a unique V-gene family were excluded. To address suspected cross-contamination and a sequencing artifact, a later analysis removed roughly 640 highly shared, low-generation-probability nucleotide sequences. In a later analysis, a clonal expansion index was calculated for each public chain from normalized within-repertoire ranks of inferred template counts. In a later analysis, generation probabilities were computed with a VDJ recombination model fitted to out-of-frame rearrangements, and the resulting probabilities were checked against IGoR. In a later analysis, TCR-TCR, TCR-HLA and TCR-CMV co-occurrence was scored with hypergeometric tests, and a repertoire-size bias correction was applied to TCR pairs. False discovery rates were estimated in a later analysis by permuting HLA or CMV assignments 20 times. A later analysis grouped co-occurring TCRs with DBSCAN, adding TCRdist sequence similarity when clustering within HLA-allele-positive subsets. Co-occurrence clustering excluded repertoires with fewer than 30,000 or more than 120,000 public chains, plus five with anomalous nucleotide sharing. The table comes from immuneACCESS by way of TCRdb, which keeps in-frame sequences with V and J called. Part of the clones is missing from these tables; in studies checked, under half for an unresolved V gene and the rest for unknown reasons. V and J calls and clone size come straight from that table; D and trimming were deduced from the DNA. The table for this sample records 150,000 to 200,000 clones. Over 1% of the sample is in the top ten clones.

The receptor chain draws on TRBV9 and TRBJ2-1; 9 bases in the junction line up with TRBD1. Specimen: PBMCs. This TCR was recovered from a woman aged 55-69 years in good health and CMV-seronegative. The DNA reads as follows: TGTGCCAGCAGCGTCCGGGACAGGGACTACAATGAGCAGTTCTTC. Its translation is CASSVRDRDYNEQFF.